A single sample gave rise to the 15 T cell receptor beta chains below, sequenced in a study of graft-versus-host responses after intestinal transplantation. Clones were sequenced by immunoSEQ multiplex PCR, and TCRdb holds only the in-frame ones, with some missing. In the table there are approximately 17,000 clones, approximately 83% of which are singletons. Processed graft tissue released its intraepithelial and lamina propria lymphocytes. The starting material was ileum tissue, obtained about 86 weeks after intestinal transplantation. Source of these receptors: a human patient who received an intestinal transplant, so some T cells may come from the graft donor.

CDR3 DNA sequence: TGTGCCATCAGCCCCTCGATGGAGGAGCAGTACTTC. The encoded protein is CAISPSMEEQYF. V is TRBV10-3 and J is TRBJ2-7; D remains unclear. This CDR3 has 12 amino acids. With 6 bases removed from V and 7 bases from J, the gap between germline ends came to 13 bases. Germline-derived CDR1 and CDR2 are ENHRY and SYGVKD.

This clone was observed a handful of times. DNA of the CDR3: TGTGCCAGCTCACCATATTCGGATTACGAGCAGTACTTC. It codes for CASSPYSDYEQYF. The rearrangement uses TRBV18 and TRBJ2-5; D ambiguous. The J call may be in error: the DNA end matches TRBJ2-7 better. The CDR3 loop spans 13 amino acids. Germline CDR1 KGHSH, CDR2 LQKENI.

The CDR3 DNA reads TGTGCCAGCAGCCCTAGTGGGGGGACTATCACCGGGGAGCTGTTTTTT. Protein: CASSPSGGTITGELFF. The chain couples TRBV9 to TRBJ2-2; 7 bases are shared with TRBD2. J was trimmed by 4 bases and V by 4 bases; bases with no gene match: 10. Germline CDR1 reads SGDLS; CDR2 reads YYNGEE. The CDR3 has 16 residues.

This clone was picked up one time. The genes are TRBV25-1 and TRBJ1-1, with D maybe TRBD1 (6 bases). CDR3 size: 13 residues. Trimming cost V 2 bases and J 3 bases, with 7 bases left between them. Germline CDR1 and CDR2: MGHDK and SYGVNS. This chain's CDR3 is CASSEQGYTEAFF. As DNA, the CDR3 is TGTGCCAGCAGTGAACAGGGGTACACTGAAGCTTTCTTT.

The rearrangement links TRBV4-1 to TRBJ1-2; D is undetermined. V gave up 0 bases and J gave up 4 bases, with 12 bases separating them. Germline V gene sequence: CDR1 MGHRA, CDR2 YSYEKL. The CDR3 has 15 amino acids. This chain's CDR3 is CASSQDPRGGYGYTF. In nucleotides, the CDR3 is TGCGCCAGCAGCCAAGATCCTCGCGGAGGCTATGGCTACACCTTC.

V and J are TRBV12-5 and TRBJ1-2; maybe TRBD1 (5 bases). Looked up from germline, CDR1 is LGHNT and CDR2 is FRNRAP. CDR3 length: 14 residues. V was trimmed by 6 bases and J by 7 bases, leaving 18 bases between them. The CDR3 region is CASGPTGVKAGYTF. The CDR3, as DNA: TGTGCTAGTGGCCCAACGGGGGTTAAGGCTGGCTACACCTTC.

The chain links TRBV15 to TRBJ2-7; D is unclear. The V end was cut by 3 bases, the J end by 3 bases, with 9 bases between. This CDR3 spans 13 amino acids. The V gene's germline CDR1 is LNHNV and CDR2 YYDKDF (reference sequence). CDR3 in DNA: TGTGCCACCAGCAGGGAAAAGGGCTACGAGCAGTACTTC. Its protein is CATSREKGYEQYF. Together with reference TRBV15 and TRBJ2-7, the CDR3 gives the full variable domain: DAMVIQNPRYQVTQFGKPVTLSCSQTLNHNVMYWYQQKSSQAPKLLFHYYDKDFNNEADTPDNFQSRRPNTSFCFLDIRSPGLGDTAMYLCATSREKGYEQYFGPGTRLTVT.

The J gene is TRBJ1-1, the V gene TRBV18; 7 nucleotides align to TRBD1. The germline V gene has CDR1 KGHSH and CDR2 LQKENI. V was clipped by 2 bases and J by 5 bases; unmatched bases: 8. The CDR3 consists of 15 residues. CDR3 sequence: CASSPSTGVGTEAFF. CDR3 nucleotide sequence: TGTGCCAGCTCACCAAGTACAGGGGTAGGGACTGAAGCTTTCTTT.

The genes are TRBV2 and TRBJ2-1; no clear D gene. From germline, CDR1 is SNHLY and CDR2 FYNNEI. The CDR3 extends over 11 amino acids. Trimming took 7 bases from V and 10 from J, leaving 11 bases between them. Here the CDR3 reads CASTNLAEQFF. Here the CDR3 DNA reads TGTGCCAGCACGAATCTGGCCGAGCAGTTCTTC.

This clone was seen once. J is TRBJ1-1 and V is TRBV18; D gene ambiguous. The V gene lost 2 bases and the J gene lost 2 bases, with 6 bases spanning the gap. Per germline, CDR1 KGHSH and CDR2 LQKENI. This CDR3 contains 13 residues. The CDR3 spells CASSPLGNTEAFF. DNA for the CDR3: TGTGCCAGCTCACCATTAGGAAACACTGAAGCTTTCTTT.

The sample holds a few counts of this clone. The chain uses TRBV6-1 and TRBJ2-2; 9 bases map to TRBD1. Germline assignment: CDR1 MNHNS and CDR2 SASEGT. The J segment lost 7 bases and the V segment lost 4 bases, leaving 4 bases of the junction unmatched. The CDR3 covers 14 residues. The CDR3 DNA follows: TGTGCCAGCAGTGCACAGGGGGCGAACGGGGAGCTGTTTTTT. This sequence encodes CASSAQGANGELFF.

V is TRBV5-1 and J is TRBJ2-7; no clear D. The CDR3 is 15 amino acids. The germline V gene has CDR1 SGHRS and CDR2 YFSETQ. Trimming took 3 bases from V and 1 from J, leaving 14 bases between them. CDR3 sequence reads: CASSSGGMASYEQYF. For the CDR3, the DNA is TGCGCCAGCAGCTCTGGTGGGATGGCATCCTACGAGCAGTACTTC.

V usage is TRBV6-1 and J usage is TRBJ2-2, with TRBD1 as a possible D gene (6 bases). The CDR3 totals 14 residues. Per germline, CDR1 MNHNS and CDR2 SASEGT. Trimming took 4 bases from V and 7 from J, leaving 13 bases between them. CDR3 residues: CASSATGSVGELFF. Written as DNA, the CDR3 is TGTGCCAGCAGTGCAACAGGGTCGGTCGGGGAGCTGTTTTTT.

The chain carries TRBV5-4 and TRBJ1-2, with 10 bases aligning to TRBD1. CDR1 SGHNT and CDR2 YYREEE come from the germline V gene (reference sequence). Trimming at V came to 4 bases and at J to 8 bases, leaving 5 bases not matched to a gene. CDR3 length: 13 amino acids. The CDR3 nucleotides are TGTGCCAGCAGCCGGGACAGGGGAGAGGGCTACACCTTC. The encoded protein is CASSRDRGEGYTF. The whole variable domain, filled in from reference TRBV5-4 and TRBJ1-2, reads ETGVTQSPTHLIKTRGQQVTLRCSSQSGHNTVSWYQQALGQGPQFIFQYYREEENGRGNFPPRFSGLQFPNYSSELNVNALELDDSALYLCASSRDRGEGYTFGSGTRLTVV.

The chain employs TRBV5-4 and TRBJ1-3, with 9 bases identical to TRBD1. Trimming removed 3 bases from V and 4 bases from J; junction bases left unmatched: 2. CDR1 SGHNT and CDR2 YYREEE come from the germline V gene (reference sequence). The CDR3 runs 14 residues. CDR3 protein: CASSWTGEGNTIYF. The CDR3 DNA reads TGTGCCAGCAGCTGGACAGGGGAGGGAAACACCATATATTTT.